Below are 31 T cell receptor beta chains sequenced from a single sample in a study of Graves' ophthalmopathy and Graves' hyperthyroidism. CDR3 regions of TCR beta were amplified from RNA transcripts. After a first-round RT-PCR with HTBI primers, a second-round multiplex PCR was run. TCRdb fed the multiplex PCR reads into MiXCR, producing one record per CDR3 protein. This sample has about 57,000 distinct CDR3 sequences, with less than 65% found just once. Sequenced sample: peripheral blood. Source of these receptors: an adult woman with Graves' ophthalmopathy.

The rearrangement joins TRBV5-1 to TRBJ2-3, with D perhaps matching TRBD1 (7 bases). Germline V gene lookup returns CDR1 SGHRS and CDR2 YFSETQ. This CDR3 spans 15 amino acids. Trimming stripped 4 bases from V and 1 base from J, with 13 bases between. CDR3 sequence: CASSPQGGGTDTQYF. CDR3 sequence (DNA): TGCGCCAGCAGCCCGCAGGGGGGCGGCACAGATACGCAGTATTTT.

As for this clonotype: No conserved phenylalanine or tryptophan is present at the end of the CDR3, so a read error is the likely explanation. The V call is TRBV7-3, the J call TRBJ2-2; D gene uncertain. CDR1 and CDR2 from the germline V gene are SGHTA and FQGTGA. CDR3 length: 12 residues. V lost 5 bases and J 8 bases, leaving 9 bases between the germline ends. As DNA, the CDR3 is TGTGCCAGCAGCCCCCGGTCAGGGGAGCTGTTTTCT. Its translation is CASSPRSGELFS.

On this clonotype: Compared with germline, one end of the junction differs, possibly owing to a read error. The chain carries TRBV7-9 and TRBJ2-1; 14 bases line up with TRBD2. This CDR3 has 19 amino acids. Germline CDR1 and CDR2: SEHNR and FQNEAQ (reference sequence). CDR3 bases: TGTGCCAGCAGAAGGCCGGGACTAGCGGGAGTTAGGTCCTATAATGAGCAGTGCTTC. This translates into CASRRPGLAGVRSYNEQCF.

V is TRBV15 and J is TRBJ2-3, with 7 positions matching TRBD1. CDR3 size: 14 residues. V was pared by 0 bases and J by 4 bases, with 1 base of the junction left unmatched. The germline gives CDR1 LNHNV, CDR2 YYDKDF (reference sequence). CDR3: CATSRDQGADTQYF. In DNA, the CDR3 is TGTGCCACCAGCAGAGATCAGGGGGCAGATACGCAGTATTTT.

This clonotype came up many times. The chain recombines TRBV20-1 with TRBJ2-7; 12 bases fit TRBD1. Germline V gene sequence: CDR1 DFQATT, CDR2 SNEGSKA (reference sequence). CDR3 length: 12 residues. The ends lost 6 bases at V and 7 bases at J; junction bases unmatched: 4. CDR3 coding DNA: TGCAGTGCCTGGGACAGGGGGCTTGAGCAGTACTTC. Amino acid sequence: CSAWDRGLEQYF.

V is TRBV10-2 and J is TRBJ1-3; D gene uncertain. With 0 bases removed from V and 4 bases from J, the gap between germline ends came to 4 bases. The CDR3 spans 13 residues. Germline CDR1 and CDR2: WSHSY and SAAADI. CDR3 nucleotides: TGCGCCAGCAGTGAGTCAGCGGGAAACACCATATATTTT. This gives the protein CASSESAGNTIYF.

The chain combines TRBV15 with TRBJ2-1, with a weak D call TRBD2 (6 bases). Per germline, CDR1 LNHNV and CDR2 YYDKDF (reference sequence). Deletions cut 7 bases from V and 12 bases from J, with 31 bases between. This CDR3 has 17 amino acids. The CDR3 loop reads CATTKEAVGREVDTQFF. The CDR3, as DNA: TGTGCCACCACCAAAGAGGCGGTCGGGAGAGAGGTAGATACGCAGTTCTTC.

This clonotype was seen many times. This chain uses TRBV6-1 with TRBJ1-4; 11 bases align to TRBD1. The germline CDR1 and CDR2 sequences are MNHNS and SASEGT. The CDR3 sequence is 15 residues long. J was trimmed by 7 bases and V by 5 bases; bases with no gene match: 6. CDR3 sequence reads: CASSTRTGGVEKLFF. In nucleotides, the CDR3 is TGTGCCAGCAGTACACGGACAGGGGGCGTTGAAAAACTGTTTTTT.

This clonotype was seen at least ten times. The chain uses TRBV9 and TRBJ2-4; TRBD2 aligns across 8 bases. Per the germline V gene, CDR1 is SGDLS and CDR2 is YYNGEE. The CDR3 is made up of 16 amino acids. V was clipped by 0 bases and J by 0 bases; unmatched bases: 2. Written as DNA, the CDR3 is TGTGCCAGCAGCGTAGGGCTAGCGGGAGCCAAAAACATTCAGTACTTC. Its protein is CASSVGLAGAKNIQYF.

Within the sample, this clonotype is medium-sized. The chain joins TRBV2 to TRBJ2-3; D is possibly TRBD2 (5 bases). The CDR3 contains 14 residues. Looked up from germline, CDR1 is SNHLY and CDR2 is FYNNEI. Trimming left V 4 bases short and J 4 bases short, with 12 bases between. The CDR3 spells CASSGTYGADTQYF. The CDR3 DNA reads as TGTGCCAGCAGTGGGACCTACGGGGCAGATACGCAGTATTTT.

The genes are TRBV13 and TRBJ1-2; D is undetermined. Trimming removed 5 bases at V and 7 bases at J, with 14 bases between. CDR1 is PRHDT and CDR2 is FYEKMQ in the germline V gene (reference sequence). This CDR3 comprises 13 residues. In DNA form, the CDR3 reads TGTGCCAGCAGCGATAGTCGGCTCGGTGGCTACACCTTC. Amino acid sequence: CASSDSRLGGYTF.

This clonotype has a count of ten or more. The chain couples TRBV3-1 to TRBJ2-7; 11 nucleotides match TRBD2. Germline values: CDR1 LGHDT, CDR2 YNNKEL (reference sequence). The CDR3 length is 13 residues. Germline trimming cut 6 bases from V and 4 bases from J; bases unmatched to any gene: 2. CDR3 nucleotide sequence: TGTGCCAGCAGTGGACTAGCGGGTTACGAGCAGTACTTC. Translated: CASSGLAGYEQYF.

With respect to this clonotype: This CDR3 is missing its conserved last phenylalanine or tryptophan, likely due to a read error. It is unclear where the CDR3 begins or ends on the DNA, so no DNA is shown, and the CDR3 is as TCRdb lists it. This sequence joins TRBV25-1 and TRBJ2-2; TRBD2 is the table's D call, not checked against the DNA. CDR1 MGHDK and CDR2 SYGVNS come from the germline V gene. The CDR3 is 9 residues long, ends included. CDR3 in amino acids: CASSELGLA.

This clonotype is a singleton in its sample. Compared with germline, one end of the junction differs, possibly owing to a read error. This chain uses TRBV7-7 with TRBJ1-5; 11 bases fit TRBD1. Germline V gene lookup returns CDR1 SSHAT and CDR2 FNYEAQ (reference sequence). The CDR3 is 14 amino acids. The CDR3 spells CASTWTGGRQPQHF. The CDR3 DNA reads TGTGCTAGCACCTGGACAGGGGGCCGGCAGCCCCAGCATTTT.

This clonotype was picked up many times. This chain links TRBV12-3 or TRBV12-4 with TRBJ1-5; no reliable D call. This CDR3 comprises 12 residues. The ends were cut back, 6 bases at V and 4 bases at J, with 7 bases in the middle. The CDR3: CASSELNQPQHF. The DNA of the CDR3 is TGTGCCAGCAGCGAGTTGAATCAGCCCCAGCATTTT.

The J gene is TRBJ1-1, the V gene TRBV7-2; D ambiguous. Germline values: CDR1 SGHTA, CDR2 FQGNSA. The CDR3 loop spans 13 amino acids. V gave up 5 bases and J gave up 7 bases, with 14 bases separating them. The CDR3 loop reads CASSPGRHNEAFF. The CDR3 DNA reads as TGTGCCAGCAGCCCTGGCCGTCACAATGAAGCTTTCTTT.

About this clonotype: An end of the junction does not agree with germline; a read error may underlie this. The chain uses TRBV7-2 and TRBJ2-4; D possibly corresponds to TRBD2 (6 bases). The CDR3 spans 16 residues. The V gene's germline CDR1 is SGHTA and CDR2 FQGNSA. The CDR3 coding sequence is TGTGCCAGCAGTCGATCGGGGGTGGATGCCAAAAACATTCCGTACTTC. This sequence encodes CASSRSGVDAKNIPYF.

This chain uses TRBV7-9 with TRBJ2-7, with TRBD2 identical over 11 bases. Trimming at V came to 3 bases and at J to 7 bases, leaving 2 bases not matched to a gene. The CDR3 sequence is 13 residues long. Per germline, CDR1 SEHNR and CDR2 FQNEAQ (reference sequence). The CDR3 reads CASSLLAGGEQYF. The CDR3 nucleotides read TGTGCCAGCAGCTTGCTAGCGGGAGGTGAGCAGTACTTC.

The chain couples TRBV15 to TRBJ1-5; D ambiguous. Trimming shortened V by 1 base and J by 14 bases, and 21 bases separated the two germline ends. Germline V gene data show CDR1 as LNHNV and CDR2 as YYDKDF (reference sequence). This CDR3 region has 15 residues. CDR3 bases: TGTGCCACCAGCAGAGCAGCTAGGGCGACATCCTACGAGCATTTT. It specifies CATSRAARATSYEHF. Full variable domain (outside the CDR3, taken from reference TRBV15 and TRBJ1-5): DAMVIQNPRYQVTQFGKPVTLSCSQTLNHNVMYWYQQKSSQAPKLLFHYYDKDFNNEADTPDNFQSRRPNTSFCFLDIRSPGLGDTAMYLCATSRAARATSYEHFGDGTRLSIL.

Concerning this clonotype itself: The junction departs from germline at one end; a sequencing error may be responsible. V gene TRBV12-3 or TRBV12-4 combines with J gene TRBJ1-4, with a possible D match to TRBD1 (5 bases). The CDR3 is made up of 14 amino acids. The CDR3 is CASIIMGTNEKLSF. The CDR3 bases are TGTGCCAGCATCATCATGGGGACTAATGAAAAACTGTCTTTT.

This clonotype appeared many times. This chain joins TRBV7-2 and TRBJ2-5; D possibly corresponds to TRBD2 (6 bases). Germline CDR1 is SGHTA and CDR2 is FQGNSA. Trimming took off 1 base at V and 4 bases at J, with 13 bases between the two ends. The CDR3 contains 15 residues. Written as DNA, the CDR3 is TGTGCCAGCAGCTTAGGACGGGAGACCCGAGAGACCCAGTACTTC. Translated, it gives CASSLGRETRETQYF.

In this sample, this clonotype turned up many times. The chain joins TRBV5-8 to TRBJ2-2; weak D call: TRBD1 (6 bases). The germline gives CDR1 SGHTS, CDR2 YDEGEE. V was clipped by 1 base and J by 5 bases, with 12 bases between them. The CDR3 length is 15 residues. CDR3 loop: CASSLTGRGTGELFF. The CDR3 DNA follows: TGTGCCAGCAGCTTGACTGGCAGGGGTACCGGGGAGCTGTTTTTT.

This chain uses TRBV7-8 with TRBJ2-7; tentative D call: TRBD2 (5 bases). CDR3 length equals 14 residues. Per the germline V gene, CDR1 is SGHVS and CDR2 is FQNEAQ. V lost 5 bases and J lost 1, with 12 bases in between. As DNA, the CDR3 is TGTGCCAGCAGCCAATCCCGGGATTCCTACGAGCAGTACTTC. It encodes CASSQSRDSYEQYF.

The chain combines TRBV10-3 with TRBJ1-5, with D hard to call. This CDR3 has 13 amino acids. CDR1 and CDR2 (germline): ENHRY, SYGVKD. V was trimmed by 2 bases and J by 4 bases, leaving 6 bases between them. The DNA for the CDR3 is TGTGCCATCAGTGAGATTTTGAATCAGCCCCAGCATTTT. Protein sequence: CAISEILNQPQHF.

A word on this clonotype: One junction end disagrees with the germline gene, perhaps due to a read error. The chain links TRBV7-2 to TRBJ1-2; D possibly corresponds to TRBD1 (6 bases). The V gene's germline CDR1 is SGHTA and CDR2 FQGNSA. The CDR3 extends over 15 amino acids. CDR3 region: CASSQTGGLGYGYTF. CDR3 bases: TGCGCCAGCAGCCAAACTGGGGGGCTGGGCTATGGCTACACCTTC.

Many counts were recorded for this clonotype. The rearrangement uses TRBV27 and TRBJ2-7; tentative D call: TRBD1 (6 bases). Germline V CDR1 and CDR2: MNHEY, SMNVEV (reference sequence). The CDR3 sequence is 13 residues long. V was shortened by 3 bases and J by 3 bases, with 9 bases between the two germline ends. The CDR3 loop reads CASSFTGNYEQYF. The DNA of the CDR3 is TGTGCCAGCAGTTTCACAGGGAACTACGAGCAGTACTTC.

The chain combines TRBV7-9 with TRBJ1-6; perhaps TRBD1 as D (6 bases). Germline lookup yields CDR1 SEHNR and CDR2 FQNEAQ (reference sequence). CDR3 length equals 16 residues. Between the trimmed V and J ends, which lost 2 bases and 5 bases, there was a span of 13 bases. The CDR3 reads CASSLPGQPNNSPLHF. CDR3 DNA sequence: TGTGCCAGCAGCTTACCGGGACAACCCAATAATTCACCCCTCCACTTT.

This clonotype was recorded many times. In DNA form, the CDR3 reads TGTGCCAGCAGTTACGTCGAGGATGAAAAACTGTTTTTT. This encodes CASSYVEDEKLFF. V is TRBV6-2 or TRBV6-3 and J is TRBJ1-4; the D is unclear. The CDR3 is 13 residues long. Per germline, CDR1 MNHEY and CDR2 SVGEGT. The V gene lost 2 bases and the J gene lost 6 bases, with 7 bases spanning the gap.

The V call is TRBV2, the J call TRBJ2-2; D is unresolved. Germline-derived CDR1 and CDR2 are SNHLY and FYNNEI. The CDR3 consists of 15 residues. V lost 2 bases and J lost 3, with 10 bases in between. The CDR3 sequence: CASSEKGPDTGELFF. The DNA of the CDR3 is TGTGCCAGCAGTGAAAAAGGGCCGGACACCGGGGAGCTGTTTTTT.

This chain joins TRBV25-1 and TRBJ2-3, with D possibly being TRBD1 or TRBD2 (5 bases each). The length of the CDR3 is 12 residues. Germline values: CDR1 MGHDK, CDR2 SYGVNS. Between the trimmed V and J ends, which lost 8 bases and 1 base, there was a span of 7 bases. The CDR3, as DNA: TGTGCCAGCGGGACCGGCACAGATACGCAGTATTTT. It yields the protein CASGTGTDTQYF.

This clonotype came up once. The chain couples TRBV10-3 to TRBJ1-2; possible D gene TRBD1, 5 bases. CDR3 size: 13 residues. Deletions cut 7 bases from V and 5 bases from J, with 14 bases between. CDR1 and CDR2 from the germline V gene are ENHRY and SYGVKD. The CDR3 bases are TGTGCCATCAATTTAAACAGGAGTTATGGCTACACCTTC. Its translation is CAINLNRSYGYTF.